This passage covers 23 T cell receptor beta chains from one sample sequenced in a study of blood T cell repertoires in COVID-19. Measured with immunoSEQ multiplex PCR; TCRdb has only the in-frame clones, and not every one. The sample lists roughly 260,000 clones; about nine tenths were seen once. The specimen was peripheral blood. These receptors were taken from a woman aged 25 to 39 with COVID-19, enrolled during active disease.

The sample holds a few counts of this clone. The CDR3 region has the DNA TGTGCCAGCAGTGACGGGACTAGCGGGAACACCGGGGAGCTGTTTTTT. Translating gives CASSDGTSGNTGELFF. The chain uses TRBV6-4 and TRBJ2-2; 11 nucleotides agree with TRBD2. The CDR3 is 16 residues long. Germline V lookup: CDR1 MRHNA, CDR2 SNTAGT. J was trimmed by 1 base and V by 2 bases; bases with no gene match: 0.

This clone was observed many times. This sequence joins TRBV5-1 and TRBJ1-2; D is undetermined. V was pared by 4 bases and J by 4 bases, with 23 bases between. Per germline, CDR1 SGHRS and CDR2 YFSETQ. The CDR3 extends over 17 amino acids. For the CDR3, the DNA is TGCGCCAGCAGCGACCAGGCGGCTGTAGGGAGTAGCTATGGCTACACCTTC. It codes for CASSDQAAVGSSYGYTF.

V usage is TRBV2 and J usage is TRBJ2-7; TRBD1 might be the D (6 bases). CDR3 length: 11 residues. Germline V gene data show CDR1 as SNHLY and CDR2 as FYNNEI. The V and J ends lost 6 bases and 12 bases respectively, with 15 bases between them. This chain's CDR3 is CASSVRDIPYF. DNA of the CDR3: TGTGCCAGCAGCGTCCGGGACATTCCGTACTTC. The entire variable domain, with the rest obtained from reference TRBV2 and TRBJ2-7, is as follows: EPEVTQTPSHQVTQMGQEVILRCVPISNHLYFYWYRQILGQKVEFLVSFYNNEISEKSEIFDDQFSVERPDGSNFTLKIRSTKLEDSAMYFCASSVRDIPYFGPGTRLTVT.

The rearrangement uses TRBV4-2 and TRBJ1-1, with unresolved D. The V and J ends lost 4 bases and 1 base respectively, with 13 bases between them. Per the germline V gene, CDR1 is LGHNA and CDR2 is YNFKEQ. This CDR3 spans 15 amino acids. The CDR3 bases are TGTGCCAGCAGCCTTCGAGTTAGTGGGAACACTGAAGCTTTCTTT. Its translation is CASSLRVSGNTEAFF.

The chain is built from TRBV28 and TRBJ1-2, with a tentative D call TRBD1 (5 bases). The CDR3 consists of 13 residues. V was cut by 3 bases and J by 5 bases, with 10 bases left in between. Germline V gene lookup returns CDR1 MDHEN and CDR2 SYDVKM. The CDR3 loop reads CASSFQGLYGYTF. The CDR3 nucleotides read TGTGCCAGCAGTTTCCAGGGTTTATATGGCTACACCTTC.

This rearrangement joins TRBV19 to TRBJ1-4, with D possibly matching TRBD1 (6 bases). Trimming left V 3 bases short and J 8 bases short, with 10 bases between. The V gene's germline CDR1 is LNHDA and CDR2 SQIVND (reference sequence). This CDR3 region has 13 residues. The CDR3 loop is CASSMGDNEKLFF. CDR3 coding DNA: TGTGCCAGTAGTATGGGGGACAACGAAAAACTGTTTTTT. Filled out from reference TRBV19 and TRBJ1-4, the complete variable domain reads DGGITQSPKYLFRKEGQNVTLSCEQNLNHDAMYWYRQDPGQGLRLIYYSQIVNDFQKGDIAEGYSVSREKKESFPLTVTSAQKNPTAFYLCASSMGDNEKLFFGSGTQLSVL.

This sequence joins TRBV29-1 and TRBJ2-7; TRBD1 matches 10 bases. The CDR3 is 15 residues long. CDR1 and CDR2 (germline): SQVTM, ANQGSEA. V shed 4 bases, J shed 4 bases, and the junction held 10 bases outside the gene matches. The CDR3 loop reads CSVGNRTGGRYEQYF. Here the CDR3 DNA reads TGCAGCGTTGGAAACAGGACAGGGGGTCGGTACGAGCAGTACTTC.

The chain combines TRBV3-1 (or the pseudogene TRBV3-2) with TRBJ2-2; D is possibly TRBD2 (6 bases). Per the germline V gene, CDR1 is LGHDT and CDR2 is YNNKEL (reference sequence). CDR3 length: 14 amino acids. Trimming took 1 base from V and 6 from J, leaving 9 bases between them. CDR3 sequence: CASSQVPGAGELFF. CDR3 sequence (DNA): TGTGCCAGCAGCCAAGTGCCGGGGGCCGGGGAGCTGTTTTTT.

This sequence joins TRBV5-4 and TRBJ2-1; 8 bases fit TRBD1. Germline loops: CDR1 SGHNT, CDR2 YYREEE (reference sequence). This CDR3 comprises 14 residues. With 4 bases clipped from V and 7 bases from J, the junction kept 7 bases outside the gene matches. The CDR3 here is CASSLDRVVNEQFF. CDR3 sequence (DNA): TGTGCCAGCAGCCTGGACAGGGTTGTGAATGAGCAGTTCTTC.

The CDR3 reads CASSEGTRYLSEQYF. CDR3 nucleotide sequence: TGTGCCAGCAGTGAAGGGACTAGATACCTAAGCGAGCAGTACTTC. The chain combines TRBV2 with TRBJ2-7, with 7 bases lining up with TRBD2. CDR3 size: 15 residues. J gave up 6 bases and V 1 base, and 9 bases lay outside the gene matches. Germline CDR1 SNHLY, CDR2 FYNNEI.

The chain is built from TRBV28 and TRBJ2-7, with TRBD1 matching 10 bases. CDR1 is MDHEN and CDR2 is SYDVKM in the germline V gene. The CDR3 totals 16 residues. V shed 3 bases and J 4 bases; nucleotides not matched to a gene: 9. The CDR3 sequence is CASSLTSGQGLYEQYF. The CDR3 DNA is TGTGCCAGCAGTTTGACCTCGGGACAGGGGTTGTACGAGCAGTACTTC.

The chain carries TRBV30 and TRBJ2-7, with D possibly matching TRBD1 (5 bases). The V gene lost 5 bases and the J gene lost 2 bases, with 13 bases spanning the gap. From germline, CDR1 is GTSNPN and CDR2 SVGIG (reference sequence). The CDR3 is 13 amino acids. CDR3 DNA sequence: TGTGCCTGGCGGCCGACAGATGCCTACGAGCAGTACTTC. It yields the protein CAWRPTDAYEQYF.

The J gene is TRBJ1-4, the V gene TRBV12-3 or TRBV12-4, with unresolved D. The germline V and J ends were trimmed by 6 bases and 8 bases, with 13 bases remaining between them. The CDR3 contains 13 residues. CDR3 sequence: CASSLRRVEKLFF. The DNA for the CDR3 is TGTGCCAGCAGCCTTCGACGGGTGGAAAAACTGTTTTTT.

The V gene is TRBV5-1, the J gene TRBJ2-3, with TRBD1 matching over 8 bases. The germline gives CDR1 SGHRS, CDR2 YFSETQ. This CDR3 has 15 residues. V lost 0 bases and J lost 6; bases outside the gene matches: 6. CDR3 residues: CASSLDQGAEDTQYF. The CDR3 DNA is TGCGCCAGCAGCTTGGATCAGGGGGCCGAGGATACGCAGTATTTT.

The chain links TRBV20-1 to TRBJ2-7, with TRBD2 matching over 11 bases. V lost 3 bases and J lost 6; bases outside the gene matches: 10. Germline V CDR1 and CDR2: DFQATT, SNEGSKA (reference sequence). The CDR3 extends over 15 amino acids. The chain's CDR3 is CSASDTSGGFTEQYF. Written as DNA, the CDR3 is TGCAGTGCTAGTGACACTAGCGGGGGTTTCACCGAGCAGTACTTC.

This clone was observed a single time. V usage is TRBV30 and J usage is TRBJ2-1; 9 bases align to TRBD1. This CDR3 region has 15 residues. Germline V gene sequence: CDR1 GTSNPN, CDR2 SVGIG (reference sequence). Trimming cost V 0 bases and J 4 bases; bases outside gene matches: 4. CDR3 loop: CAWSVHRGPYNEQFF. CDR3 nucleotides: TGTGCCTGGAGTGTACACAGGGGGCCGTACAATGAGCAGTTCTTC.

DNA for the CDR3: TGTGCCAGTAGGAAGGCGGGAGGCCGGGAGGAGACCCAGTACTTC. It encodes CASRKAGGREETQYF. The V call is TRBV19, the J call TRBJ2-5; 8 bases align to TRBD2. V trimming: 6 bases; J trimming: 5 bases; junction bases outside the gene matches: 11. The germline V gene has CDR1 LNHDA and CDR2 SQIVND (reference sequence). The CDR3 is made up of 15 amino acids.

This chain links TRBV24-1 with TRBJ2-2; weak D call: TRBD1 (5 bases). V was clipped by 5 bases and J by 4 bases, with 13 bases between them. The germline V gene has CDR1 KGHDR and CDR2 SFDVKD. The CDR3 covers 15 residues. The CDR3 loop is CATSGAGSRTGELFF. CDR3 DNA: TGTGCCACCAGTGGCGCAGGGTCTCGCACCGGGGAGCTGTTTTTT.

V and J are TRBV11-1 and TRBJ2-4; D is ambiguous. The ends were cut back, 0 bases at V and 0 bases at J, with 9 bases in the middle. The length of the CDR3 is 16 residues. Germline V lookup: CDR1 SGHAT, CDR2 FQDESV (reference sequence). CDR3 DNA sequence: TGTGCCAGCAGCTTAGCGGGCACCCTAGCCAAAAACATTCAGTACTTC. It codes for CASSLAGTLAKNIQYF. The entire variable domain, with the rest obtained from reference TRBV11-1 and TRBJ2-4, is as follows: EAEVAQSPRYKITEKSQAVAFWCDPISGHATLYWYRQILGQGPELLVQFQDESVVDDSQLPKDRFSAERLKGVDSTLKIQPAELGDSAMYLCASSLAGTLAKNIQYFGAGTRLSVL.

The V call is TRBV23-1, the J call TRBJ2-3; 11 bases align to TRBD2. TRBV23-1 falls under the ORF class, with uncertain function. The CDR3 runs 16 residues. V shed 4 bases, J shed 2 bases, and the junction held 5 bases outside the gene matches. CDR3 nucleotides: TGCGCCAGCAGTCCCGGGACTAGCGGAAACACAGATACGCAGTATTTT. Translation gives CASSPGTSGNTDTQYF.

The chain carries TRBV10-2 and TRBJ1-5; 12 bases fit TRBD1. Germline assignment: CDR1 WSHSY and CDR2 SAAADI. CDR3 length: 16 amino acids. Trimming took 5 bases from V and 6 from J; bases not matched to a gene: 8. The CDR3 DNA follows: TGCGCCAGCAGTCCGCGGGACAGGGGGCGTATTCAGCCCCAGCATTTT. This gives the protein CASSPRDRGRIQPQHF.

CDR3 sequence reads: CASAQGDEKLFF. CDR3 DNA: TGTGCCAGCGCACAGGGGGATGAAAAACTGTTTTTT. The chain combines TRBV27 with TRBJ1-4, with TRBD1 identical over 8 bases. Per germline, CDR1 MNHEY and CDR2 SMNVEV (reference sequence). The CDR3 is 12 amino acids. V dropped 8 bases and J dropped 6; count of bases not matched to a gene: 2.

This chain uses TRBV28 with TRBJ1-6; the D is unclear. The V gene's germline CDR1 is MDHEN and CDR2 SYDVKM. V was trimmed by 2 bases and J by 0 bases, leaving 11 bases between them. The CDR3 sequence is 17 residues long. Here the CDR3 reads CASSLGTVSSYNSPLHF. The CDR3 bases are TGTGCCAGCAGTTTAGGTACTGTGAGCTCCTATAATTCACCCCTCCACTTT.